One T cell receptor beta chain is described in this entry. Its target is unknown. The method was immunoSEQ multiplex PCR; TCRdb's version includes in-frame clones alone and lacks a portion of them. This sample has some 21,000 clones; 88% occur once, and the top ten carry roughly 29%. V lost 0 bases and J 5 bases, leaving 9 bases between the germline ends. This CDR3 is built from 14 residues. CDR1 is SGDLS, CDR2 YYNGEE, per germline. These data originate in a study of T cells in localized non-small cell lung cancer. Broader study findings: The study detected a median around 61 of the top 100 tumor clones in adjacent lung. Because sequencing included only one region (of the tumor), heterogeneity remains possible. Measurement of T cell clonality placed uninvolved adjacent lung highest, above the level in tumor.

The receptor was derived from a male donor aged 60 or older with stage II lung adenocarcinoma. Here the sequenced sample was peripheral blood mononuclear cells, taken before any cancer treatment. The chain links TRBV9 to TRBJ2-1, with D unclear. CDR3 sequence (DNA): TGTGCCAGCAGCGTAGCTACCTCAAACAATGAGCAGTTCTTC. Encoded protein: CASSVATSNNEQFF.